The 5 T cell receptor beta chains below were found in one sample sequenced in a study of untreated major depressive disorder. Libraries were prepared by immunoSEQ multiplex PCR; TCRdb keeps only in-frame clonotypes and omits some of them. The data contain tens of thousands of clones, roughly 89% of them seen just once; the ten biggest clones take up about 0.52%. Sequencing input: CD4+ T cells from PBMCs. The receptors originated from a woman in her forties in good health.

The V and J genes are TRBV30 and TRBJ2-3; tentative D call: TRBD1 (6 bases). The CDR3 runs 15 residues. CDR1 is GTSNPN and CDR2 is SVGIG in the germline V gene (reference sequence). Trimming took off 4 bases at V and 2 bases at J, with 16 bases between the two ends. The CDR3 bases are TGTGCCTGGAAGCCCTTGACAGGAAACACAGATACGCAGTATTTT. Residues: CAWKPLTGNTDTQYF.

The V gene is TRBV6-1, the J gene TRBJ2-7; D not certain. This CDR3 has 13 amino acids. Germline assignment: CDR1 MNHNS and CDR2 SASEGT. Between the trimmed V and J ends, which lost 11 bases and 1 base, there was a span of 15 bases. The CDR3 coding sequence is TGTGCCCTGGGGAAGTTTCTGTCCTACGAGCAGTACTTC. It codes for CALGKFLSYEQYF.

The chain is built from TRBV18 and TRBJ1-5, with unresolved D. V was shortened by 4 bases and J by 4 bases, with 11 bases between the two germline ends. This CDR3 is built from 14 residues. Germline V CDR1 and CDR2: KGHSH, LQKENI. Here the CDR3 reads CASSLQDGNQPQHF. The CDR3 DNA reads TGTGCCAGCTCACTTCAAGACGGTAATCAGCCCCAGCATTTT. The whole variable domain, filled in from reference TRBV18 and TRBJ1-5, reads NAGVMQNPRHLVRRRGQEARLRCSPMKGHSHVYWYRQLPEEGLKFMVYLQKENIIDESGMPKERFSAEFPKEGPSILRIQQVVRGDSAAYFCASSLQDGNQPQHFGDGTRLSIL.

This chain connects TRBV5-1 to TRBJ1-6; TRBD1 might be the D (5 bases). The germline CDR1 and CDR2 sequences are SGHRS and YFSETQ. The CDR3 has 15 amino acids. Trimming stripped 0 bases from V and 7 bases from J, with 11 bases between. The CDR3 DNA sequence: TGCGCCAGCAGCTTGGGCAGCGGGGGGAATTCACCCCTCCACTTT. Its translation is CASSLGSGGNSPLHF.

This sequence joins TRBV29-1 and TRBJ1-1; 7 bases map to TRBD1. The CDR3 contains 14 residues. V was clipped by 1 base and J by 4 bases; unmatched bases: 6. Germline V CDR1 and CDR2: SQVTM, ANQGSEA. The CDR3: CSVEVGRQGTEAFF. In DNA form, the CDR3 reads TGCAGCGTTGAAGTCGGTCGACAGGGCACTGAAGCTTTCTTT.